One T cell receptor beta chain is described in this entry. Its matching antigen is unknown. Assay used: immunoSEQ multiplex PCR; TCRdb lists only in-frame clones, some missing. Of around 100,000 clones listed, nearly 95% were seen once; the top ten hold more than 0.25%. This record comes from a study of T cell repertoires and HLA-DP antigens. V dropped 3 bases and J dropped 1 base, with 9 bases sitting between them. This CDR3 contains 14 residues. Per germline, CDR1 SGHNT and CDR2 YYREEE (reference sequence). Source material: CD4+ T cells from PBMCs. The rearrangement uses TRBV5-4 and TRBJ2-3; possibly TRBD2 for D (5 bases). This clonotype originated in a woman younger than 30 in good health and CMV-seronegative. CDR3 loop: CASSYKGGTDTQYF. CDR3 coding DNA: TGTGCCAGCAGCTATAAGGGAGGCACAGATACGCAGTATTTT. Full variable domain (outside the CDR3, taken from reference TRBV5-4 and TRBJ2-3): ETGVTQSPTHLIKTRGQQVTLRCSSQSGHNTVSWYQQALGQGPQFIFQYYREEENGRGNFPPRFSGLQFPNYSSELNVNALELDDSALYLCASSYKGGTDTQYFGPGTRLTVL.